Following are 21 T cell receptor beta chains from one sample sequenced in a study of CD8 T cells in Susac syndrome. RNA amounts of about 0.5 to 1 ug underwent reverse transcription with random hexamers. TCRdb called the immunoSEQ multiplex PCR reads again in MiXCR, with one record for every CDR3 protein. Found here are around 170,000 distinct CDR3 sequences, around 95% of them singletons; the top ten hold approximately 0.15%. Material for sequencing was CD8+ T cells from PBMCs. The receptors stem from a human donor with Susac syndrome.

Comment on this clonotype: One end of the junction is discordant with germline, which a read error may explain. The J gene is TRBJ2-7, the V gene TRBV30, with a possible D match to TRBD2 (6 bases). CDR1 and CDR2 (germline): GTSNPN, SVGIG (reference sequence). The CDR3 spans 15 residues. In DNA, the CDR3 is TGTGCCTGGAGTGTCTTTTGGGGGGTCTCCTACGAGCGGTACTTC. It specifies CAWSVFWGVSYERYF.

The chain carries TRBV5-1 and TRBJ2-5, with a tentative D call TRBD1 (6 bases). The CDR3 has 13 residues. V lost 4 bases and J 1 base, leaving 8 bases between the germline ends. CDR1 is SGHRS and CDR2 is YFSETQ in the germline V gene. The CDR3 here is CASSPDSQETQYF. The DNA of the CDR3 is TGCGCCAGCAGCCCGGACAGCCAAGAGACCCAGTACTTC.

The chain uses TRBV12-3 or TRBV12-4 and TRBJ2-1, with D unclear. The CDR3 is made up of 12 amino acids. Trimming stripped 3 bases from V and 6 bases from J, with 6 bases between. As DNA, the CDR3 is TGTGCCAGCAGTTTTAGCTCCAATGAGCAGTTCTTC. Amino acid sequence: CASSFSSNEQFF.

The chain joins TRBV6-6 to TRBJ1-5; weak D call: TRBD1 (5 bases). Per germline, CDR1 MNHNY and CDR2 SVGAGI (reference sequence). Trimming removed 8 bases from V and 5 bases from J, with 13 bases in between. The CDR3 loop spans 13 amino acids. CDR3 nucleotide sequence: TGTGCCAGCTGGGGTCAGGGTGATCAGCCCCAGCATTTT. Residues: CASWGQGDQPQHF.

The CDR3: CASSEQAYEQYF. The CDR3 DNA reads as TGTGCCAGCAGCGAACAGGCTTACGAGCAGTACTTC. The J gene is TRBJ2-7, the V gene TRBV5-6, with a possible D match to TRBD1 (5 bases). The germline CDR1 and CDR2 sequences are SGHDT and YYEEEE. This CDR3 is 12 amino acids long. V dropped 4 bases and J dropped 4 bases, with 9 bases sitting between them.

The chain uses TRBV5-1 and TRBJ1-2, with TRBD1 matching 7 bases. CDR1 and CDR2 from the germline V gene are SGHRS and YFSETQ. The CDR3 has 16 residues. J lost 6 bases, V lost 3 bases, and 14 bases had no gene match. The CDR3 DNA sequence: TGCGCCAGCAGCTCCCCTTCCCCCGACAGGGTGGATGGCTACACCTTC. This gives the protein CASSSPSPDRVDGYTF. Complete variable domain (other parts from reference TRBV5-1 and TRBJ1-2): KAGVTQTPRYLIKTRGQQVTLSCSPISGHRSVSWYQQTPGQGLQFLFEYFSETQRNKGNFPGRFSGRQFSNSRSEMNVSTLELGDSALYLCASSSPSPDRVDGYTFGSGTRLTVV.

Here the CDR3 reads CASSHPQGYMNTEAFF. The DNA of the CDR3 is TGTGCCAGCAGCCACCCACAGGGCTACATGAACACTGAAGCTTTCTTT. J is TRBJ1-1 and V is TRBV28; D perhaps matches TRBD1 (6 bases). Per germline, CDR1 MDHEN and CDR2 SYDVKM. Trimming removed 6 bases at V and 0 bases at J, with 17 bases between. The CDR3 has 16 amino acids.

This rearrangement joins TRBV18 to TRBJ2-7, with TRBD2 matching over 13 bases. The CDR3 covers 15 residues. J was trimmed by 4 bases and V by 6 bases; bases with no gene match: 6. Looked up from germline, CDR1 is KGHSH and CDR2 is LQKENI. CDR3 DNA: TGTGCCAGCTCTCAACGGACTAGCGGGAGATACGAGCAGTACTTC. It codes for CASSQRTSGRYEQYF.

The rearrangement links TRBV12-3 or TRBV12-4 to TRBJ2-3, with 9 bases aligning to TRBD2. Trimming at V came to 8 bases and at J to 2 bases, leaving 5 bases not matched to a gene. This CDR3 spans 14 amino acids. The CDR3 sequence: CASQRGEFTDTQYF. The CDR3 DNA sequence: TGTGCCAGCCAGCGGGGGGAGTTCACAGATACGCAGTATTTT.

The count of this clonotype is one. The gene calls are TRBV7-9 and TRBJ1-2, with D hard to call. The CDR3 consists of 13 residues. Trimming took off 5 bases at V and 2 bases at J, with 9 bases between the two ends. Germline V CDR1 and CDR2: SEHNR, FQNEAQ (reference sequence). The CDR3: CASSAALNYGYTF. In DNA form, the CDR3 reads TGTGCCAGCAGCGCGGCTTTAAACTATGGCTACACCTTC.

V is TRBV5-4 and J is TRBJ2-7; D uncertain. V shed 4 bases and J shed 5 bases, with 13 bases lying between them. This CDR3 is built from 13 residues. Germline loops: CDR1 SGHNT, CDR2 YYREEE (reference sequence). In DNA, the CDR3 is TGTGCCAGCAGCCCGGCCAACTCTGACGAGCAGTACTTC. It specifies CASSPANSDEQYF.

The CDR3 nucleotides read TGTGCCAGCAGCACAGACAGGGCATCACCCCTCCACTTT. Protein product: CASSTDRASPLHF. The chain carries TRBV7-3 and TRBJ1-6; 7 bases line up with TRBD1. The CDR3 totals 13 residues. After removal of 5 bases from V and 10 bases from J, the junction contained 5 bases not matched to a gene. In germline, CDR1 is SGHTA, CDR2 FQGTGA.

This chain joins TRBV7-8 and TRBJ2-1; TRBD1 agrees at 9 bases. Trimming at V came to 5 bases and at J to 7 bases, leaving 9 bases not matched to a gene. Germline CDR1 reads SGHVS; CDR2 reads FQNEAQ. The CDR3 covers 15 residues. CDR3 in amino acids: CASSLSGTGMNEQFF. CDR3 DNA: TGTGCCAGCAGCCTATCCGGGACAGGGATGAATGAGCAGTTCTTC.

This rearrangement joins TRBV29-1 to TRBJ2-7; 10 bases align to TRBD1. The CDR3 contains 14 residues. V shed 6 bases, J shed 3 bases, and the junction held 8 bases outside the gene matches. Germline loops: CDR1 SQVTM, CDR2 ANQGSEA. Written as DNA, the CDR3 is TGCAGCGTGGCCGGGACAGGGGACCGCTACGAGCAGTACTTC. The encoded protein is CSVAGTGDRYEQYF.

The genes are TRBV30 and TRBJ2-7; D gene uncertain. Germline values: CDR1 GTSNPN, CDR2 SVGIG (reference sequence). CDR3 length: 12 amino acids. Deletions cut 1 base from V and 6 bases from J, with 10 bases between. CDR3 loop: CAWSAAQTEQYF. The DNA for the CDR3 is TGTGCCTGGAGTGCCGCCCAGACCGAGCAGTACTTC.

The V call is TRBV4-2, the J call TRBJ1-2; D ambiguous. The CDR3 length is 11 residues. V was trimmed by 0 bases and J by 8 bases, leaving 4 bases between them. Germline V CDR1 and CDR2: LGHNA, YNFKEQ. The CDR3 bases are TGTGCCAGCAGCCAAGAAGACGGCTACACCTTC. Protein product: CASSQEDGYTF.

The chain carries TRBV28 and TRBJ1-2; no definite D call. From germline, CDR1 is MDHEN and CDR2 SYDVKM. Trimming took off 8 bases at V and 3 bases at J, with 19 bases between the two ends. The CDR3 sequence is 15 residues long. The CDR3 DNA is TGTGCCAGCCTTCGGACGGAGGAACATGACTATGGCTACACCTTC. Protein sequence: CASLRTEEHDYGYTF.

The genes are TRBV5-4 and TRBJ2-5; D is ambiguous. Germline V gene data show CDR1 as SGHNT and CDR2 as YYREEE (reference sequence). The CDR3 is 13 residues long. Trimming removed 1 base at V and 4 bases at J, with 8 bases between. This CDR3 is CASSLPERETQYF. CDR3 coding DNA: TGTGCCAGCAGCTTGCCCGAGCGAGAGACCCAGTACTTC. Full variable domain (remainder filled in from reference TRBV5-4 and TRBJ2-5): ETGVTQSPTHLIKTRGQQVTLRCSSQSGHNTVSWYQQALGQGPQFIFQYYREEENGRGNFPPRFSGLQFPNYSSELNVNALELDDSALYLCASSLPERETQYFGPGTRLLVL.

This clonotype has just one count. The J gene is TRBJ2-1, the V gene TRBV4-1, with 10 bases identical to TRBD2. V was clipped by 3 bases and J by 8 bases; unmatched bases: 7. The length of the CDR3 is 15 residues. CDR1 and CDR2 from the germline V gene are MGHRA and YSYEKL. The CDR3 DNA reads as TGCGCCAGCAGCCATGCTAGCGGGAGCGCCCATGAGCAGTTCTTC. This codes for CASSHASGSAHEQFF.

The chain employs TRBV20-1 and TRBJ2-7; D is possibly TRBD2 (6 bases). The CDR3 consists of 13 residues. The germline V gene encodes CDR1 DFQATT and CDR2 SNEGSKA (reference sequence). V was cut by 6 bases and J by 3 bases, with 15 bases left in between. CDR3 coding DNA: TGCAGTGCCGTCGACGGGAGCGGCTACGAGCAGTACTTC. Amino acids: CSAVDGSGYEQYF.

The genes are TRBV30 and TRBJ1-2; weak D call: TRBD1 (6 bases). The length of the CDR3 is 13 residues. The V gene lost 4 bases and the J gene lost 5 bases, with 14 bases spanning the gap. Germline lookup yields CDR1 GTSNPN and CDR2 SVGIG (reference sequence). Here the CDR3 reads CAWTGHGPYGYTF. The CDR3 nucleotides are TGTGCCTGGACGGGACACGGGCCTTATGGCTACACCTTC.